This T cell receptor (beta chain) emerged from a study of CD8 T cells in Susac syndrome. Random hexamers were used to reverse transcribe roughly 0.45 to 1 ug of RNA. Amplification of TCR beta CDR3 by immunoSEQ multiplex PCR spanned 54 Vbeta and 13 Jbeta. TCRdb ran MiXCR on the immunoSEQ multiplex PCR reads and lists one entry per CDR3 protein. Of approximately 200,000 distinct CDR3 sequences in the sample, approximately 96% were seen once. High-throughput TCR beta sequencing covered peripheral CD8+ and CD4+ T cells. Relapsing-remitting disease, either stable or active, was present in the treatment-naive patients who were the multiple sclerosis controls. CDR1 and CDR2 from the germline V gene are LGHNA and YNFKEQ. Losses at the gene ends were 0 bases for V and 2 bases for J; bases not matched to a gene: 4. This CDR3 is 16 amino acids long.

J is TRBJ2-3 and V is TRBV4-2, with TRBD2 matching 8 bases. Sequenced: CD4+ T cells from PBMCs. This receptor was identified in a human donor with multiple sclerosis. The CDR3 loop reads CASSQDPAGDTDTQYF. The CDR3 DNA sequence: TGTGCCAGCAGCCAAGATCCAGCGGGGGACACAGATACGCAGTATTTT.